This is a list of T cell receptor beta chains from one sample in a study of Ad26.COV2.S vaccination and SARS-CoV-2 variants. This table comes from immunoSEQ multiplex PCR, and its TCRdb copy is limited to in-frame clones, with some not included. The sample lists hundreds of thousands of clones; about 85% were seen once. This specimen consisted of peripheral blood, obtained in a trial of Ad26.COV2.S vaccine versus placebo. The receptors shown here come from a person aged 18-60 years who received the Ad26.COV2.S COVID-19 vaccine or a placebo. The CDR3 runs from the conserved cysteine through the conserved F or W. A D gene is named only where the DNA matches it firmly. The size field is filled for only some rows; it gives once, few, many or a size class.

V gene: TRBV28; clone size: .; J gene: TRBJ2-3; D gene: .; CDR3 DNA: TGTGCCAGCAGTCTACCCCCGGAGCTAGGTAATACGCAGTATTTT; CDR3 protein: CASSLPPELGNTQYF
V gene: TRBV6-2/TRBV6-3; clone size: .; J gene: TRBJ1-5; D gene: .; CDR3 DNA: TGTGCCAGCAGTTACAGCGGTCAGCCCCAGCATTTT; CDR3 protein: CASSYSGQPQHF
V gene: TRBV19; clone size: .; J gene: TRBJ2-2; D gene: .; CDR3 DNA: TGTGCCAGTAGTTTTATCACCGGGGAGCTGTTTTTT; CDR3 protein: CASSFITGELFF
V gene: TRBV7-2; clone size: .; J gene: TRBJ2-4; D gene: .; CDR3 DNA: TGTGCCAGCAGCTTAGGGGATGGGAAAAACATTCAGTACTTC; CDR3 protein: CASSLGDGKNIQYF
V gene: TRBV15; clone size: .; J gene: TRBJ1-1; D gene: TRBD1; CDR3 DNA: TGTGCCACCAGCAGGGGGACAGGGAACACTGAAGCTTTCTTT; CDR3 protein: CATSRGTGNTEAFF
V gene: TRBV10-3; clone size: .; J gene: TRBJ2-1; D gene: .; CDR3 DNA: TGTGCCATCCGGTTGGAGGGGCCCTACAATGAGCAGTTCTTC; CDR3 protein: CAIRLEGPYNEQFF
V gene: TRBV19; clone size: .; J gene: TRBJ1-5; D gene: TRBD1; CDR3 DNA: TGTGCCAGTAGTATAGCGGGACAGAGCAATCAGCCCCAGCATTTT; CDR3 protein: CASSIAGQSNQPQHF
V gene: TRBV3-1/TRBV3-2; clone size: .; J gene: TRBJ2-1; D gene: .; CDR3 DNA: TGTGCCAGCAGCCAGACGCAAAGATGGGGCCTTTCTCGATCGGATGAGCAGTTCTTC; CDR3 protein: CASSQTQRWGLSRSDEQFF
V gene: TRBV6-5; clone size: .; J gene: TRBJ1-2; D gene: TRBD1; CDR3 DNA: TGTGCCAGCAGTCGGACAGGGTTTAGCTACACCTTC; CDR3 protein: CASSRTGFSYTF
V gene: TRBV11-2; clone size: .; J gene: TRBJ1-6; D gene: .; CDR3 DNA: TGTGCCAGCAGCTTAGGTCACAGCTCCTATAATTCACCCCTCCACTTT; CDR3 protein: CASSLGHSSYNSPLHF
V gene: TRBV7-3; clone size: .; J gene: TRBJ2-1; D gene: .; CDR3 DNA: TGTGCCAGCAGCCATCGGGGGGACATGTCCAATGAGCAGTTCTTC; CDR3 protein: CASSHRGDMSNEQFF
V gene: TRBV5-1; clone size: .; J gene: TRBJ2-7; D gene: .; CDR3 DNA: TGCGCCAGCAGCTTGTTGCTGACCGGGACAATCTACGAGCAGTACTTC; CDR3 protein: CASSLLLTGTIYEQYF
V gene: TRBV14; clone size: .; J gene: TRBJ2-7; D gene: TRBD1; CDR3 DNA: TGTGCCAGCAGCCTCACAGGGGGTGTGGTATACGAGCAGTACTTC; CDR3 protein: CASSLTGGVVYEQYF
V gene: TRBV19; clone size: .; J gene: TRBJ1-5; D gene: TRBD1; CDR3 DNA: TGTGCCAGTAGTGTACAGGGGGCTGGGCAGCCCCAGCATTTT; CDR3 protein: CASSVQGAGQPQHF
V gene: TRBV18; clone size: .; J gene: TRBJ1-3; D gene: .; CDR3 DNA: TGTGCCAGCTCACCAAAGTGGATCTCTGGAAACACCATATATTTT; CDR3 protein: CASSPKWISGNTIYF
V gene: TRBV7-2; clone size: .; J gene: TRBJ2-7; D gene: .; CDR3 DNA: TGTGCCAGCAGCTTAGGGCAGGGTACGGAGCAGTACTTC; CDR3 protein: CASSLGQGTEQYF
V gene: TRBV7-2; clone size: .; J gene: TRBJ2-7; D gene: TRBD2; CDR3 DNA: TGTGCCAGCAGCTTGTCGGGGGGCGAGCAGTACTTC; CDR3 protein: CASSLSGGEQYF
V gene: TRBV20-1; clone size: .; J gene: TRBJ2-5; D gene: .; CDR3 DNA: TGCAGTGCCAGAAACCGAACCCAGTACTTC; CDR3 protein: CSARNRTQYF
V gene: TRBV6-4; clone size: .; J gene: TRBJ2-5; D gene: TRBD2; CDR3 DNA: TGTGCCAGCAGTGAACTAGCGGGAGGGACGGAGACCCAGTACTTC; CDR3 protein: CASSELAGGTETQYF
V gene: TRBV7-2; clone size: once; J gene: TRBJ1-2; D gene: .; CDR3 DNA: TGTGCCAGCAGCTCCCGTGGGCCCACTGGTGGCTACACCTTC; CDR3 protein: CASSSRGPTGGYTF
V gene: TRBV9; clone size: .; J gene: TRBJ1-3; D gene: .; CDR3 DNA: TGTGCCAGCAGCGAGGGACCGTTCGAAGGAAACACCATATATTTT; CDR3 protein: CASSEGPFEGNTIYF
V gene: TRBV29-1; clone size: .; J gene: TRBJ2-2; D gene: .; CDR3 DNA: TGCAGCGTAGGACTCGGAGGTCGGAACACCGGGGAGCTGTTTTTT; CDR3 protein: CSVGLGGRNTGELFF
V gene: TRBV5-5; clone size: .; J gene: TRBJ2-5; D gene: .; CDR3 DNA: TGTGCCAGCAGCCCGACGACAGCCTTGTGGAAAGAGACCCAGTACTTC; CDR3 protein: CASSPTTALWKETQYF
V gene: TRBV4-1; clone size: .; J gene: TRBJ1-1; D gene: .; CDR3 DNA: TGCGCCAGCAGAGAAAAGAACACTGAAGCTTTCTTT; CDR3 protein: CASREKNTEAFF
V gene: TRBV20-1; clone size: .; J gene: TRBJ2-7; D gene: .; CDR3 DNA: TGCAGTGCTAGTTCCCTGGCGGGGTTGGCCTACGAGCAGTACTTC; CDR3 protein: CSASSLAGLAYEQYF
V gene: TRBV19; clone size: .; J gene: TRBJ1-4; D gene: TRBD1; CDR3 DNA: TGTGCCAGTAGTCCCACCGGGACAGGGAATGAAAAACTGTTTTTT; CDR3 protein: CASSPTGTGNEKLFF
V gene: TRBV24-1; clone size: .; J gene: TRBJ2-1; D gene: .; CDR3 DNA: TGTGCCACCAGCGACAACCGCTACCAAGGGCAGTTCTTC; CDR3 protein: CATSDNRYQGQFF
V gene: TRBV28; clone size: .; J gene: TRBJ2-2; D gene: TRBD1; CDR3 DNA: TGTGCCAGCAGTTTAACCCCCCGGACAGGTCATAACACCGGGGAGCTGTTTTTT; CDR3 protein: CASSLTPRTGHNTGELFF
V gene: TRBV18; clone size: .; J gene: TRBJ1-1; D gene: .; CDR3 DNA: TGTGCCAGCTCTTCTTCCCGGACAGAGCACACTGAAGCTTTCTTT; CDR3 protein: CASSSSRTEHTEAFF
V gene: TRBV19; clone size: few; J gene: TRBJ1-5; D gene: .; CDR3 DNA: TGTGCCAGTAGTATCGAGGTCCGTAGCAATCAGCCCCAGCATTTT; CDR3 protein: CASSIEVRSNQPQHF
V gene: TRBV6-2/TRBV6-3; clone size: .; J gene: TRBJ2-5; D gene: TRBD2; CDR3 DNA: TGTGCCAGCATCCCCAGCGGGGGATTCGAGACCCAGTACTTC; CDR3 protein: CASIPSGGFETQYF
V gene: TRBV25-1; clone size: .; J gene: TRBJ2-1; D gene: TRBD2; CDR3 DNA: TGTGCCAGCAGAGGAAGCGGGGCATACAATGAGCAGTTCTTC; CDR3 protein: CASRGSGAYNEQFF
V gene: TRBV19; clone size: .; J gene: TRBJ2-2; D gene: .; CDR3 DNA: TGTGCCAGTAGTATCCTACTTCCAATTGGGTACACCGGGGAGCTGTTTTTT; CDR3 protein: CASSILLPIGYTGELFF
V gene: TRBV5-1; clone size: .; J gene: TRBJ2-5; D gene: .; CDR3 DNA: TGCGCCAGCAGCTTGGCGACCAGGAAGTCGGAGACCCAGTACTTC; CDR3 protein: CASSLATRKSETQYF
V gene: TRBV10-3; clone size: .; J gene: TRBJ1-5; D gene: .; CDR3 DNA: TGTGCCATCAGTGAGTCCCTACTCGGCTATAGCAATCAGCCCCAGCATTTT; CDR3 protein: CAISESLLGYSNQPQHF
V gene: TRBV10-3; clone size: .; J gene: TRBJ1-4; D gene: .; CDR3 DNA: TGTGCCATCTACGACGGATTCGAAAAACTGTTTTTT; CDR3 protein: CAIYDGFEKLFF
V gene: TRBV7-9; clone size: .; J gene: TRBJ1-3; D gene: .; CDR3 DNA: TGTGCCAGCAGCTTAAATTCGGGAAACACCATATATTTT; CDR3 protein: CASSLNSGNTIYF
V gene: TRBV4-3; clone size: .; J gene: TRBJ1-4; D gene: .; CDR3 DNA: TGCGCCAGCAGCCCCCGCCCGGATGGCAATGAAAAACTGTTTTTT; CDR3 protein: CASSPRPDGNEKLFF
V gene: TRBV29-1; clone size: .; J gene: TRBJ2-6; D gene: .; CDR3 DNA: TGCAGCGTTGAGGGGCTCGAACACTCTGGGGCCAACGTCCTGACTTTC; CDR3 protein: CSVEGLEHSGANVLTF
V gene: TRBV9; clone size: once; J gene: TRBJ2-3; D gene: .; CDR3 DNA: TGTGCCAGCAGCGTAGTGGGAGCTGGCACAGATACGCAGTATTTT; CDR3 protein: CASSVVGAGTDTQYF
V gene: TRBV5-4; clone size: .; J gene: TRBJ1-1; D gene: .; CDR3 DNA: TGTGCCAGCAGCTTGGCCCTAGGTGTAATGAACACTGAAGCTTTCTTT; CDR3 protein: CASSLALGVMNTEAFF
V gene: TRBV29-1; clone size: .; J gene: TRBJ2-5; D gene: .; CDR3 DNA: TGCAGCGTTGCCCAAGGCGTGGAGACCCAGTACTTC; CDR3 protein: CSVAQGVETQYF
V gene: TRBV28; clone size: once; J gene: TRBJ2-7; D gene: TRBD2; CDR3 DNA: TGTGCCAGCAGCCTGGGCGGGAGAGGCTCCTACGAGCAGTACTTC; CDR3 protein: CASSLGGRGSYEQYF
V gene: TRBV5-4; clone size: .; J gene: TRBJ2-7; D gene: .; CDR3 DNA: TGTGCCAGCAGCTCCGAAATCACCTCTTTCGAGCAGTACTTC; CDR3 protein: CASSSEITSFEQYF
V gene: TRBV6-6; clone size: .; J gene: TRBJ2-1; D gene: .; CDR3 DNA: TGTGCCAGCAGTTACTGGAGGGAGGAGCAGTTCTTC; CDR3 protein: CASSYWREEQFF
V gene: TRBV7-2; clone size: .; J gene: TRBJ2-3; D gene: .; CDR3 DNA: TGTGCCAGCAGCTTAGTAGCCGGGGGAGATACGCAGTATTTT; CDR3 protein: CASSLVAGGDTQYF
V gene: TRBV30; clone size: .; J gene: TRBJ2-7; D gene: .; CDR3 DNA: TGTGCCCGCCAGGGAGGATTTGAGCAGTACTTC; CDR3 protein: CARQGGFEQYF
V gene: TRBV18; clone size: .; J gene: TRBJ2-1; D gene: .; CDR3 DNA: TGTGCCAGCTCACCGGGAGGGGGGTCGAACAATGAGCAGTTCTTC; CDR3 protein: CASSPGGGSNNEQFF
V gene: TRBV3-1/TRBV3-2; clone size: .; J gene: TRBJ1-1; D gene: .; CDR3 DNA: TGTGCCAGCAGCCAGGGGACGTTGAACACTGAAGCTTTCTTT; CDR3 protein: CASSQGTLNTEAFF
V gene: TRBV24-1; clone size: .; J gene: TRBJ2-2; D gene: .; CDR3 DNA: TGTGCCACCAGTGAGGTTCTTTTCGGGGAGCTGTTTTTT; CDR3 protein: CATSEVLFGELFF
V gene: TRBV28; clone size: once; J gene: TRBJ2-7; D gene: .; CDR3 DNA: TGTGCCAGCAGTTCTTACCTCACAGGTCCCGAGCAGTACTTC; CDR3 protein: CASSSYLTGPEQYF
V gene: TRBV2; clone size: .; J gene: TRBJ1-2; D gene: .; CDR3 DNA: TGTGCCAGCAGTGATGGGGGTAACTATGGCTACACCTTC; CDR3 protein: CASSDGGNYGYTF
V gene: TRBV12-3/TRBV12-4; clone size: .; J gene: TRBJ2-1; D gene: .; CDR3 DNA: TGTGCCAGCTTCCATTTGGGCTCTCAGCAGTTCTTC; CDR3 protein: CASFHLGSQQFF
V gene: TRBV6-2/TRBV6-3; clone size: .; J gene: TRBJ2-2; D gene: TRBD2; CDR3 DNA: TGTGCCAGCAGTAAGGGACTAGCGGGAGGTGTGGACACCGGGGAGCTGTTTTTT; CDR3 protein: CASSKGLAGGVDTGELFF
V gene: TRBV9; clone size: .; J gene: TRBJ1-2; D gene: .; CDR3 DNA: TGTGCCAGCAGCGTACAGGGACCATATGGCTACACCTTC; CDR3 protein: CASSVQGPYGYTF
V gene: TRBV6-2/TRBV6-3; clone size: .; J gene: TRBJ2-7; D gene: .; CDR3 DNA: TGTGCCAGCAGCTTCAGGTTTAACTCCTACGAGCAGTACTTC; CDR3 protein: CASSFRFNSYEQYF
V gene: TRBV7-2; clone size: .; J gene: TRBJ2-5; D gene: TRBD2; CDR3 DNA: TGTGCCACCACTAGCGGGGCCATGGAGACCCAGTACTTC; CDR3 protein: CATTSGAMETQYF
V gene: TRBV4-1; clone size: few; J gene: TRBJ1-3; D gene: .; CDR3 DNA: TGCGCCAGCAGCCAAGATCAGTCGGCCTCTGGAAACACCATATATTTT; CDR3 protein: CASSQDQSASGNTIYF
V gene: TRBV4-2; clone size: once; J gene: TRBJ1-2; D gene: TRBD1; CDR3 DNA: TGTGCCAGCAGCCGTCTAACAGGGGACCTTAACTATGGCTACACCTTC; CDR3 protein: CASSRLTGDLNYGYTF
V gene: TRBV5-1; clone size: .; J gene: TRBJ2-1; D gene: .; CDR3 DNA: TGCGCCAGCAGCACCCGGACAGACCAAGCTTACAATGAGCAGTTCTTC; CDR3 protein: CASSTRTDQAYNEQFF